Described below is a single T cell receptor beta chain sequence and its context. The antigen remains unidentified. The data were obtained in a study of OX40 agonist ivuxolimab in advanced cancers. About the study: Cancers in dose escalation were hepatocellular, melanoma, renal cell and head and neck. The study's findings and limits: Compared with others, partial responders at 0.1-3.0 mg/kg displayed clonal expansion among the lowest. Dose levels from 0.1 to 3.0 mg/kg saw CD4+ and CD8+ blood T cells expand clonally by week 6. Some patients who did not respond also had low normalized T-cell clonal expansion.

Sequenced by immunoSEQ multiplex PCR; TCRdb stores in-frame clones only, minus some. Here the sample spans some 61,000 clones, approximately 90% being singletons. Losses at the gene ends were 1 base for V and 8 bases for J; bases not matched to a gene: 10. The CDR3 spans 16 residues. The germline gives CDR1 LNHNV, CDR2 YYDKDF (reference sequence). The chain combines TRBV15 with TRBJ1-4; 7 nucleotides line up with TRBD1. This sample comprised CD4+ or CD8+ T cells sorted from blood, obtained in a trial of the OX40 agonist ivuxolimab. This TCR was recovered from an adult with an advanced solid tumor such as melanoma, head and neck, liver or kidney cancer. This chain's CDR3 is CATSRGQGDLGEKLFF. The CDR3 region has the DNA TGTGCCACCAGCAGAGGGCAGGGGGACCTTGGAGAAAAACTGTTTTTT.